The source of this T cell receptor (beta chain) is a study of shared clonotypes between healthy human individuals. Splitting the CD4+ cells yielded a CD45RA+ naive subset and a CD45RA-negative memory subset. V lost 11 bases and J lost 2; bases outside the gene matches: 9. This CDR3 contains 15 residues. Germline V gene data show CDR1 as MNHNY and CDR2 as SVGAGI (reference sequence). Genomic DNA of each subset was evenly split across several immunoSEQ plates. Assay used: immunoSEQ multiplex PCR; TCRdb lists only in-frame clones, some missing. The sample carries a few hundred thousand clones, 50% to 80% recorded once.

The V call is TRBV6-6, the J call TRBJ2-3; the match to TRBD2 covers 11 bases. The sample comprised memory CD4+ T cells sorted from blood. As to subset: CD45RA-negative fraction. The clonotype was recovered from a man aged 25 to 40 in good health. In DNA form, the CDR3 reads TGTGCCGCTACAGGGACTAGCGGTCCCACAGATACGCAGTATTTT. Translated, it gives CAATGTSGPTDTQYF.